The TCR beta chain described here comes from a study of response to subunit inactivated influenza vaccine. TCRdb reprocessed the RT-PCR reads via MiXCR and lists one record per CDR3 protein. Of roughly 570,000 distinct CDR3 sequences detected, 13% appear once; the ten largest clones hold around 13%. The junction had 8 bases not matched to a gene; V was cut back by 1 base and J by 2 bases. The CDR3 extends over 16 amino acids. Germline values: CDR1 DFQATT, CDR2 SNEGSKA (reference sequence). Here the sequenced sample was PBMCs from blood, taken about 6 weeks after vaccination. The TCR was taken from a man aged 50 to 60 who received an inactivated influenza vaccine. The chain recombines TRBV20-1 with TRBJ2-5; 9 bases are a match to TRBD1. The CDR3, as DNA: TGCAGTGCTAGAGGAAGACAGGGGGGGGGTCAAGAGACCCAGTACTTC. Protein: CSARGRQGGGQETQYF.